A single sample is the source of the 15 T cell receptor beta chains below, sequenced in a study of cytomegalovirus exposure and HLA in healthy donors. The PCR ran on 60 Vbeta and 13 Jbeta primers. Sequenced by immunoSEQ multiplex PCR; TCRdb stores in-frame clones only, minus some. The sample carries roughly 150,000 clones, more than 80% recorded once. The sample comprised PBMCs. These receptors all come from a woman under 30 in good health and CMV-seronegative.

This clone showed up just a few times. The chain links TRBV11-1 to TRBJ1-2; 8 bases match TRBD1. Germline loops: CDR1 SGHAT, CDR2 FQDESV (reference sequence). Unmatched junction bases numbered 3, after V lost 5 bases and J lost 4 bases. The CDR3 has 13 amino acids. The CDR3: CASSPGGIYGYTF. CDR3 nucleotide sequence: TGTGCCAGCAGCCCAGGGGGCATCTATGGCTACACCTTC.

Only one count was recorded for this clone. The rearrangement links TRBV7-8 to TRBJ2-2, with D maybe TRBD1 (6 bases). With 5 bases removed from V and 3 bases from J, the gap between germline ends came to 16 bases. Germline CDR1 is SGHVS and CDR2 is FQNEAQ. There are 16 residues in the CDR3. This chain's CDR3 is CASSPVQGWDTGELFF. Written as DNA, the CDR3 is TGTGCCAGCAGCCCAGTACAGGGATGGGACACCGGGGAGCTGTTTTTT.

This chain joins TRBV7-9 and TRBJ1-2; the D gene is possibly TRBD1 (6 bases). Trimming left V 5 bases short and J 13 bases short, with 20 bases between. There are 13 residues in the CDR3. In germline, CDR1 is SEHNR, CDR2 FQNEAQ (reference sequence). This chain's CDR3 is CASSLGQSTGRTF. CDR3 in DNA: TGTGCCAGCAGCCTAGGACAGAGTACGGGTCGCACCTTC.

Here the CDR3 DNA reads TGTGCCGAGAGGGGGAAGCGGGAGAACGAGTTAAGTAATCTATACGAGCAGTACTTC. Residues: CAERGKRENELSNLYEQYF. V is TRBV19 and J is TRBJ2-7; 8 positions agree with TRBD2. The length of the CDR3 is 19 residues. Germline V lookup: CDR1 LNHDA, CDR2 SQIVND (reference sequence). V lost 11 bases, J lost 4 bases, and 28 bases stayed unmatched.

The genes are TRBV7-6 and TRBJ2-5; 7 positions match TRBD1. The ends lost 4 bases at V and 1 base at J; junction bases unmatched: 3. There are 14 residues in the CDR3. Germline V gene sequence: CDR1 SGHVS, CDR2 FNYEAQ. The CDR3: CASSSGGRQETQYF. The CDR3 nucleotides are TGTGCCAGCAGCTCAGGGGGACGCCAAGAGACCCAGTACTTC.

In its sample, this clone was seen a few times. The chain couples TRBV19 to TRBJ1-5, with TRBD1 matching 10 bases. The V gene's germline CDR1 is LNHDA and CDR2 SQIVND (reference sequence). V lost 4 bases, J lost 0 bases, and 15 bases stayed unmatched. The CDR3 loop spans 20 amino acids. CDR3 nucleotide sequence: TGTGCCAGTAGTAAGGGAAGACAGGGGGCCCTTTCTAATAGCAATCAGCCCCAGCATTTT. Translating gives CASSKGRQGALSNSNQPQHF.

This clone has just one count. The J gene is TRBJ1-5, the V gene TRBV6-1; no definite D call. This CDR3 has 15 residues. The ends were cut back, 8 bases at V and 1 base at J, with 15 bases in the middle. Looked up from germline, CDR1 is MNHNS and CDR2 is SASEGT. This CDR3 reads CASYRAENSNQPQHF. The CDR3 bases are TGTGCCAGCTATCGTGCAGAAAACAGCAATCAGCCCCAGCATTTT.

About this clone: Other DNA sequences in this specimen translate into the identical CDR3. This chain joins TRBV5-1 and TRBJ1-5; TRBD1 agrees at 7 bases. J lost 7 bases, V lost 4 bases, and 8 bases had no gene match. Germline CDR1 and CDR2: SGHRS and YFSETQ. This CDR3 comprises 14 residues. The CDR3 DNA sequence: TGCGCCAGCAGCCTCGGTCAGGGGGGACAGCCCCAGCATTTT. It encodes CASSLGQGGQPQHF.

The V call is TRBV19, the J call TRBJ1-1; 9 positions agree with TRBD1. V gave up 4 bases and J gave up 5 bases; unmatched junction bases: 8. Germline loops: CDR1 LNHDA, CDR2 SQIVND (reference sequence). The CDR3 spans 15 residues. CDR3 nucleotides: TGTGCCAGTAGTACCAACGGACAGGGGAGGACTGAAGCTTTCTTT. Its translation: CASSTNGQGRTEAFF.

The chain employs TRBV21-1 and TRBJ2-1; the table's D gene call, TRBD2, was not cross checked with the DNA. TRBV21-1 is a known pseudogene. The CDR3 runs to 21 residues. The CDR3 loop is CASSNPGRRGTSGKSYNEQFF. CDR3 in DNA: TGTGCCAGCAGCAACCCCGGGCGACGGGGGACTAGCGGAAAGTCCTACAATGAGCAGTTCTTC.

The CDR3 spells CASMKTGGFSDTQYF. The CDR3 DNA reads TGTGCCAGCATGAAGACAGGGGGTTTCTCAGATACGCAGTATTTT. The chain is built from TRBV25-1 and TRBJ2-3, with 9 bases identical to TRBD1. The CDR3 totals 15 residues. The trim removed 7 bases at V and 4 bases at J, leaving 9 bases unmatched. Germline-derived CDR1 and CDR2 are MGHDK and SYGVNS.

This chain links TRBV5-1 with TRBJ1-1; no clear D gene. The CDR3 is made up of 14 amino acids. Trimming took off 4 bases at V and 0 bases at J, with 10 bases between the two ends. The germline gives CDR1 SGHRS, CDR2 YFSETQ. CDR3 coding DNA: TGCGCCAGCAGCCCCGGGGATATGAACACTGAAGCTTTCTTT. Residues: CASSPGDMNTEAFF.

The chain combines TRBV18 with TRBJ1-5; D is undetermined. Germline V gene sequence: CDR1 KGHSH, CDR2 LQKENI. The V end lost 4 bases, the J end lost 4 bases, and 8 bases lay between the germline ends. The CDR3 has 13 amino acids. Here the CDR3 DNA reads TGTGCCAGCTCACGCAACTCAAATCAGCCCCAGCATTTT. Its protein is CASSRNSNQPQHF.

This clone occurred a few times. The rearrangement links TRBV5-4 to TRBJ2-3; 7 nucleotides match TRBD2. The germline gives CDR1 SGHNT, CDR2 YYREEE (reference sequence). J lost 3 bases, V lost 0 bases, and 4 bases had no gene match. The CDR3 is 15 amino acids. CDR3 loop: CASSLAASGTDTQYF. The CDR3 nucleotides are TGTGCCAGCAGCTTGGCGGCTAGCGGTACAGATACGCAGTATTTT. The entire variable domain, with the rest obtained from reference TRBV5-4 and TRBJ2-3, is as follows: ETGVTQSPTHLIKTRGQQVTLRCSSQSGHNTVSWYQQALGQGPQFIFQYYREEENGRGNFPPRFSGLQFPNYSSELNVNALELDDSALYLCASSLAASGTDTQYFGPGTRLTVL.

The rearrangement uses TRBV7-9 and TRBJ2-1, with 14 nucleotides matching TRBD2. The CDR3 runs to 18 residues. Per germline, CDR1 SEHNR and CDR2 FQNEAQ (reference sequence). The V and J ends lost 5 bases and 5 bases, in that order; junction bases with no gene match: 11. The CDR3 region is CASSPGTSGRKFHNEQFF. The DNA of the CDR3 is TGTGCCAGCAGCCCAGGGACTAGCGGGAGAAAGTTTCACAATGAGCAGTTCTTC.